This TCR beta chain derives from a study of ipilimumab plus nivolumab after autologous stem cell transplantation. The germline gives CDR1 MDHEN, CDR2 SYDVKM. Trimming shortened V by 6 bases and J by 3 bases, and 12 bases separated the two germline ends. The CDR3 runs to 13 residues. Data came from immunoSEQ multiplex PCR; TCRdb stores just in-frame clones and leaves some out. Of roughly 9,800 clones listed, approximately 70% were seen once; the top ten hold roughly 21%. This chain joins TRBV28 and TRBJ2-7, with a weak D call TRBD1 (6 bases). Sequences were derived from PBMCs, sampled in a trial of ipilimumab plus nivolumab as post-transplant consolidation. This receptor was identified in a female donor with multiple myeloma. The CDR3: CASSKGHFYEQYF. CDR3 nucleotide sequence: TGTGCCAGCAGCAAGGGACACTTCTACGAGCAGTACTTC.